This TCR beta chain stems from a study of blood T cell repertoires in COVID-19. Study details: Italy, Spain and the United States were the sources of the convalescent and acute COVID-19 samples. T cells, B-cell-depleted T cells, or PBMCs supplied cDNA or gDNA.

Seattle-derived patients entered the study during active infection and were followed longitudinally. Produced via immunoSEQ multiplex PCR; TCRdb's table is partial and in-frame only. The repertoire consists of about 130,000 clones, with roughly 72% occurring once and the leading ten covering 5.5% to 7.5%. The clonotype originates from a man older than 75 with COVID-19, enrolled during active disease. Sequenced input: peripheral blood.

Here the CDR3 reads CASRSGTGRNQPQHF. CDR3 DNA: TGTGCCAGTAGGAGCGGGACAGGCCGAAATCAGCCCCAGCATTTT. The V call is TRBV19, the J call TRBJ1-5; the match to TRBD1 covers 8 bases. Germline CDR1 and CDR2: LNHDA and SQIVND (reference sequence). CDR3 length: 15 residues. Germline trimming cut 6 bases from V and 4 bases from J; bases unmatched to any gene: 8.